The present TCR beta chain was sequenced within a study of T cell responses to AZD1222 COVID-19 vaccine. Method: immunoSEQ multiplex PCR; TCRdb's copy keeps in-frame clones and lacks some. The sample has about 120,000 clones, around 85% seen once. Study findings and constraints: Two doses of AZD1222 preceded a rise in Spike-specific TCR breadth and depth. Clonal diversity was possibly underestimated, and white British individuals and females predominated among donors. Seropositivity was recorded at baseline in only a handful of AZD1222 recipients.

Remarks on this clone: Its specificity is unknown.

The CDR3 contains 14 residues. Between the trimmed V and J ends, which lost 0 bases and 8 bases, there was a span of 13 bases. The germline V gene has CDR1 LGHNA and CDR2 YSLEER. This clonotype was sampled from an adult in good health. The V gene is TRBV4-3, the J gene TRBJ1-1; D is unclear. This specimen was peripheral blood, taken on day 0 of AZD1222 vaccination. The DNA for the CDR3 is TGCGCCAGCAGCCAAGACGTTGAACCGAGGGAAGCTTTCTTT. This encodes CASSQDVEPREAFF.